Listed here is a single T cell receptor beta chain. This clone was seen only once. Its antigen is not yet known. Base qualities are missing; no much larger clone stands one base away. Patients with autoimmune disease history or receiving systemic immunosuppression were excluded from the trial. In every dose cohort, peripheral blood was drawn for TCR sequencing at baseline, cycle 4 day 1, and cycle 7 day 1. The samples were drawn from a first-in-human, open-label, multicenter phase I dose-escalation trial of ivuxolimab. Adults with locally advanced or metastatic head and neck squamous cell, hepatocellular, melanoma or renal cell carcinoma were enrolled in the trial. Before TCR sequencing, CD4+ and CD8+ T cells were separately sorted from peripheral blood. These data are taken from a study of OX40 agonist ivuxolimab in advanced cancers. Background on the whole study: Ivuxolimab, which targeted the costimulatory receptor OX40 (CD134), was an agonistic, fully human IgG2 monoclonal antibody. The paper reports the monotherapy dose-escalation portion (N of about 50 patients) of the phase I ivuxolimab trial. In the dose-escalation cohort, 82.7% of patients were male, and the mean age was approximately 64 years, with a range of 23 to 79. The purpose of peripheral TCRbeta sequencing was to test whether ivuxolimab changed TCR sequence diversity and led to clonal T-cell expansion. Patients were allowed to have had prior anti-PD-1, anti-PD-L1 or anti-CTLA-4 therapy, and roughly two fifths of the dose-escalation patients had been treated with checkpoint inhibitors. Partial responses occurred in three dose-escalation patients, of whom one had hepatocellular carcinoma and two had cutaneous melanoma. Intravenous ivuxolimab was administered to patients every 2 weeks at six dose levels: 0.01, 0.1, 0.3, 1.5, 3 and 10 mg/kg. Of the roughly 52 patients in dose escalation, 19 had hepatocellular carcinoma, about 15 had melanoma, 9 had renal cell carcinoma and 9 had head and neck cancer.

To sequence the TCRbeta CDR3 region, genomic DNA was isolated from the sorted cells. The immunoSEQ Assay was used to sequence the TCRbeta CDR3 regions. TCRdb took this table from immuneACCESS and kept in-frame rearrangements with V and J called. Such tables lack part of the clones; where checked against another copy, unresolved V genes explain under half of the gap, and the rest is unexplained. The sample table contains about 26,000 clones; only one count was recorded for roughly 80% of them. The top ten constitute about 30% of the sample. Broader findings and caveats from the paper: Low levels of normalized T-cell clonal expansion were also shown by some nonresponding patients. Partial responders in the 0.1-3.0 mg/kg groups had among the lowest normalized peripheral clonal expansion, especially among CD8+ T cells. At doses of 0.1 to 3.0 mg/kg, clonal expansion of both CD4+ and CD8+ T cells in blood was seen between baseline and week 6. The antigen specificity of the peripheral T cells that underwent clonal expansion was not determined. On average, CD8+ T cells showed more expanded clones than CD4+ T cells after ivuxolimab.

V drops 1 base and J drops 2 bases, leaving 12 bases in between. From the cysteine up to the phenylalanine, the CDR3 has a length of 15 residues. The kept DNA is CDR3 alone, 45 bases in frame from the first base. The germline V gene supplies CDR1 SGHVS and CDR2 FQNEAQ. This receptor was identified in an adult with an advanced solid tumor such as melanoma, head and neck, liver or kidney cancer. Sample: CD4+ or CD8+ T cells sorted from blood, taken in a trial of the OX40 agonist ivuxolimab. This receptor chain uses TRBV7-8 and TRBJ2-7; the D gene is possibly TRBD1, with 6 bases matching. The base sequence is TGTGCCAGCAGCTTAGGCTCGGACAGAACCTACGAGCAGTACTTC. Protein translation: CASSLGSDRTYEQYF.